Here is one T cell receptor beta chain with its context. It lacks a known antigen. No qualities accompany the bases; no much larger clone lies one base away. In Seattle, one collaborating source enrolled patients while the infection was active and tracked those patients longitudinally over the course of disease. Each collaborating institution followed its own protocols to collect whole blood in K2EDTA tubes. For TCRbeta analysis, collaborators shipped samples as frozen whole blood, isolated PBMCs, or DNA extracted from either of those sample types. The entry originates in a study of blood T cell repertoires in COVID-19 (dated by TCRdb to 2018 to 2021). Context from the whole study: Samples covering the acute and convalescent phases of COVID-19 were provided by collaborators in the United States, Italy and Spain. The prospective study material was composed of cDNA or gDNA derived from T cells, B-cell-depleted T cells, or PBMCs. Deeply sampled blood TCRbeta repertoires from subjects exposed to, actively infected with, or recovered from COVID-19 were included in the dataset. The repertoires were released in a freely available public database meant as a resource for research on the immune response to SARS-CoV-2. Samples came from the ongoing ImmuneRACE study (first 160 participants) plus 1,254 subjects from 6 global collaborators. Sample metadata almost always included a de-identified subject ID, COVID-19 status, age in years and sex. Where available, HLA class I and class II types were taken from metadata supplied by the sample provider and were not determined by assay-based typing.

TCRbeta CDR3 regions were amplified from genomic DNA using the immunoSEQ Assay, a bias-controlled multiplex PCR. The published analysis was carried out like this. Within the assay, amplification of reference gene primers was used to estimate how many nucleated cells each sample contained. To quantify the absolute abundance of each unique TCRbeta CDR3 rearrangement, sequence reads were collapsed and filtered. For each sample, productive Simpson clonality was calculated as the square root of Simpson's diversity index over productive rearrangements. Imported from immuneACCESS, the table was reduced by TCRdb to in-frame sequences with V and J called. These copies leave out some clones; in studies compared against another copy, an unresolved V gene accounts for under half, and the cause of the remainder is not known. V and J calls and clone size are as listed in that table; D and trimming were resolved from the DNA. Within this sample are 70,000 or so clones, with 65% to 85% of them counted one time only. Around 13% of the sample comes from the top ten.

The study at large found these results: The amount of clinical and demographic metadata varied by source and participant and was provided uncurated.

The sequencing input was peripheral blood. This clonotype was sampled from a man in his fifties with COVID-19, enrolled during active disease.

At the DNA level, the sequence is TGTGCCAGCACCTCGACAGGAACCCGTTCGAGTGGCTACACCTTC. Its protein product is CASTSTGTRSSGYTF. This sequence uses TRBV28 and TRBJ1-2; matching of 6 bases hints at TRBD1 as the D gene. Taken from the germline V gene, the CDR1 and CDR2 loops are MDHEN and SYDVKM. Counted from cysteine to phenylalanine, this CDR3 has 15 amino acids. Only the CDR3 part of the read is kept: 45 bases, read in frame from the first base. Trimming removed 7 bases from V and 7 bases from J, leaving 22 bases between the germline ends.